A single count supports the clone carrying this T cell receptor beta chain. This record comes from a study of cytomegalovirus exposure and HLA in healthy donors. This CDR3 comprises 12 residues. The germline V gene encodes CDR1 SGHRS and CDR2 YFSETQ. The ends were cut back, 5 bases at V and 5 bases at J, with 10 bases in the middle. Primers included in the PCR were 60 Vbeta and 13 Jbeta primers. Generated by immunoSEQ multiplex PCR, the TCRdb table keeps only in-frame clones and is missing some. This sample has some 190,000 clones, with around three quarters found just once. This chain uses TRBV5-1 with TRBJ1-1; weak D call: TRBD1 (6 bases). This clonotype originated in a woman aged 25-40 years in good health and CMV-seronegative. The material sequenced was PBMCs. The CDR3 reads CASSPGETEAFF. The CDR3 DNA sequence: TGCGCCAGCAGTCCAGGGGAGACTGAAGCTTTCTTT.